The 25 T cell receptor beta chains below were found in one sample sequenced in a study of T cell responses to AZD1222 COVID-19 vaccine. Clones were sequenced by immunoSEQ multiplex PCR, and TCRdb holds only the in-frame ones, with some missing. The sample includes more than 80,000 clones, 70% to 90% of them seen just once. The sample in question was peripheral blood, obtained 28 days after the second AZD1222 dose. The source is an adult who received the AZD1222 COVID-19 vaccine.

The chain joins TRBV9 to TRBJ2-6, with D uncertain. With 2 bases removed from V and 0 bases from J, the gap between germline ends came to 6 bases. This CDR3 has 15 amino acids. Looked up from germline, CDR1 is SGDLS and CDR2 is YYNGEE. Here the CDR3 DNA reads TGTGCCAGCAGCGTCTCCGACTCTGGGGCCAACGTCCTGACTTTC. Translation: CASSVSDSGANVLTF.

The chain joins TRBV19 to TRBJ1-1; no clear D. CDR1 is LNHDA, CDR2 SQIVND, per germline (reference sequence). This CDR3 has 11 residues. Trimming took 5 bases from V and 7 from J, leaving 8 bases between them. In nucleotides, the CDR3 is TGTGCCAGTAGTTATTGGGATGAAGCTTTCTTT. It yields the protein CASSYWDEAFF.

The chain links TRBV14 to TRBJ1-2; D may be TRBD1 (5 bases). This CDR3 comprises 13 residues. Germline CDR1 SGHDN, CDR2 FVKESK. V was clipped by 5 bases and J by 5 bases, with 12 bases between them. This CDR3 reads CASSIGTVYGYTF. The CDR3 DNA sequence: TGTGCCAGCAGCATCGGGACGGTGTATGGCTACACCTTC.

This CDR3 reads CAWSPLTGADGLRNIQYF. As DNA, the CDR3 is TGTGCCTGGAGTCCTTTAACAGGGGCGGACGGTCTTCGGAACATTCAGTACTTC. This sequence joins TRBV30 and TRBJ2-4; 7 nucleotides match TRBD1. The germline V gene has CDR1 GTSNPN and CDR2 SVGIG (reference sequence). Germline trimming cut 2 bases from V and 7 bases from J; bases unmatched to any gene: 20. The CDR3 sequence is 18 residues long.

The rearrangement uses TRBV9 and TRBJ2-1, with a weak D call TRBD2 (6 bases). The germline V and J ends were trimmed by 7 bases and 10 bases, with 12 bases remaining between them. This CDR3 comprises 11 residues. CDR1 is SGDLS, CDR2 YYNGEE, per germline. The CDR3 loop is CASGRSGEQFF. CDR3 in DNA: TGTGCCAGCGGGAGGTCGGGGGAGCAGTTCTTC.

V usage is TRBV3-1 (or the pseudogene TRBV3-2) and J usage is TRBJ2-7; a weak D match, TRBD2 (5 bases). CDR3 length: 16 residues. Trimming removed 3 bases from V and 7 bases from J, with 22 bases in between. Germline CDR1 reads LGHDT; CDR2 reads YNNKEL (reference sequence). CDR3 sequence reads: CASSHLAGPSPSEQYF. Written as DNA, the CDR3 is TGTGCCAGCAGCCACCTCGCGGGCCCCTCCCCCTCAGAGCAGTACTTC.

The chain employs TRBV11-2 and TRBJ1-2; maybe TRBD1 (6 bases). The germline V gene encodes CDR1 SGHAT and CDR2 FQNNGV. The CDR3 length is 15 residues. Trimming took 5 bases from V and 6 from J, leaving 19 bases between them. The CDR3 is CASSPPGQRVNGYTF. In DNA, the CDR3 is TGTGCCAGCAGCCCCCCGGGACAACGTGTAAATGGCTACACCTTC.

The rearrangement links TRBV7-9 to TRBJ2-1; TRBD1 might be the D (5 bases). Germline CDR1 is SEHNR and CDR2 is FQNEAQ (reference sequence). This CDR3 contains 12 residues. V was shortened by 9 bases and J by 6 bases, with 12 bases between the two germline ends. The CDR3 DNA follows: TGTGCCAGGCAGGGTCAGCTCAATGAGCAGTTCTTC. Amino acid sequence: CARQGQLNEQFF.

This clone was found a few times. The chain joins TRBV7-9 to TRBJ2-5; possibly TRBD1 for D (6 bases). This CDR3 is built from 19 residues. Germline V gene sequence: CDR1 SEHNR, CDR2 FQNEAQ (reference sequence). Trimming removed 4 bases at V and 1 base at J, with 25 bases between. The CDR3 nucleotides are TGTGCCAGCAGCTCCAATATACGGTCGACTGAGGGGGTCCAAGAGACCCAGTACTTC. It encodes CASSSNIRSTEGVQETQYF.

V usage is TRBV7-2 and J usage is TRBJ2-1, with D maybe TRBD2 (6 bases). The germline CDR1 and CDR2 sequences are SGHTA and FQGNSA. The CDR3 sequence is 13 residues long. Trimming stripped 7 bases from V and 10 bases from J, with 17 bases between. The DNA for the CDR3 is TGTGCCAGCACCCAATTCGGGGGAAACGAGCAGTTCTTC. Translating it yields CASTQFGGNEQFF.

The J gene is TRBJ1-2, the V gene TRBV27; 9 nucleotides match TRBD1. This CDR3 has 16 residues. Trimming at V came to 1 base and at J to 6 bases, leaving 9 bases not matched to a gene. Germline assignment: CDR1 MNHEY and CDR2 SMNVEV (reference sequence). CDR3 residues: CASSLYRGTGLHGYTF. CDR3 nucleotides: TGTGCCAGCAGTTTATATCGAGGGACAGGGCTCCATGGCTACACCTTC.

The CDR3: CASSVGSGQGNYGYTF. As DNA, the CDR3 is TGTGCCAGCAGCGTAGGATCCGGACAGGGAAACTATGGCTACACCTTC. The rearrangement links TRBV9 to TRBJ1-2; 8 bases fit TRBD1. The J segment lost 2 bases and the V segment lost 0 bases, leaving 6 bases of the junction unmatched. CDR3 length equals 16 residues. The germline V gene has CDR1 SGDLS and CDR2 YYNGEE.

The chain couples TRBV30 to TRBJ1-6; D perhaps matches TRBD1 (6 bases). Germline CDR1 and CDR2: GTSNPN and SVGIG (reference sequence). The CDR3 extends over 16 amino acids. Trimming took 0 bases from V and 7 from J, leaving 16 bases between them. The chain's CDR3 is CAWSVRGGGSNSPLHF. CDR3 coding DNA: TGTGCCTGGAGTGTACGAGGGGGGGGCTCGAATTCACCCCTCCACTTT.

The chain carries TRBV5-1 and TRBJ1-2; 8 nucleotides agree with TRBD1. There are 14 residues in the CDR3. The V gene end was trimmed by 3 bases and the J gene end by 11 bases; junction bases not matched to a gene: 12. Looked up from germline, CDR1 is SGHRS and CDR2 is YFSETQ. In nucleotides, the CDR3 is TGCGCCAGCAGCTACTCCCTGACAGGGGACCTATACACCTTC. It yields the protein CASSYSLTGDLYTF.

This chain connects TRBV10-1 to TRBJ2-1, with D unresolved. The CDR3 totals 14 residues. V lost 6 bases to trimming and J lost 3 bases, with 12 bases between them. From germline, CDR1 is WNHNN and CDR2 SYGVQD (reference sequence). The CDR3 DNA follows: TGCGCCAGCAGCCCTGGTAGTCTCTACAATGAGCAGTTCTTC. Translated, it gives CASSPGSLYNEQFF.

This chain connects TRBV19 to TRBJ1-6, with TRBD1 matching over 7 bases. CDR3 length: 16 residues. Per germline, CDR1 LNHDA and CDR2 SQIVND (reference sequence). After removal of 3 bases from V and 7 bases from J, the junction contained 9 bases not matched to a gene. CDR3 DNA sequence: TGTGCCAGTAGTATTTGGCAGGGACAGAAGAATTCACCCCTCCACTTT. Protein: CASSIWQGQKNSPLHF.

The CDR3 loop is CASKGSYNEQFF. CDR3 nucleotides: TGTGCCAGCAAGGGCAGTTACAATGAGCAGTTCTTC. This rearrangement joins TRBV2 to TRBJ2-1; D not resolved. Germline CDR1 reads SNHLY; CDR2 reads FYNNEI. This CDR3 has 12 amino acids. V lost 7 bases, J lost 4 bases, and 8 bases lay in between.

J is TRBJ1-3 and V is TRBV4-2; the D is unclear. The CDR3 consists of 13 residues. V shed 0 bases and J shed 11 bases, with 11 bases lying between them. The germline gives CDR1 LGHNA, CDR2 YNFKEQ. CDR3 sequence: CASSQDLRVAIYF. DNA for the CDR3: TGTGCCAGCAGCCAAGATTTAAGAGTCGCCATATATTTT.

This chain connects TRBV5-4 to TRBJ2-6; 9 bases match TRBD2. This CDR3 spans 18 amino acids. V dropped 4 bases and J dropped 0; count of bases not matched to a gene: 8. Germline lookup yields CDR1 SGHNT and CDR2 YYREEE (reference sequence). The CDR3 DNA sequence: TGTGCCAGCAGCACCCCGACTAGCGGTCCCTCTGGGGCCAACGTCCTGACTTTC. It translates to CASSTPTSGPSGANVLTF.

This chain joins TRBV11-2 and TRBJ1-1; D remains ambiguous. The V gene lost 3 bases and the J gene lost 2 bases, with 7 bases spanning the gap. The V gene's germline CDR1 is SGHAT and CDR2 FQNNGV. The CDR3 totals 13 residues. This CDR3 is CASSFKGNTEAFF. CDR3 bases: TGTGCCAGCAGCTTCAAGGGAAACACTGAAGCTTTCTTT. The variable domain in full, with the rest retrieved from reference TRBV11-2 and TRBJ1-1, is EAGVAQSPRYKIIEKRQSVAFWCNPISGHATLYWYQQILGQGPKLLIQFQNNGVVDDSQLPKDRFSAERLKGVDSTLKIQPAKLEDSAVYLCASSFKGNTEAFFGQGTRLTVV.

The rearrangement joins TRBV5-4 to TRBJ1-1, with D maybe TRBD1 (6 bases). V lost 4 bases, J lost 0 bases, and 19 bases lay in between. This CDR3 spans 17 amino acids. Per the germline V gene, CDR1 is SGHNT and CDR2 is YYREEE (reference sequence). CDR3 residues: CASSAGGGERMNTEAFF. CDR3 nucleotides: TGTGCCAGCAGCGCCGGAGGGGGGGAAAGGATGAACACTGAAGCTTTCTTT.

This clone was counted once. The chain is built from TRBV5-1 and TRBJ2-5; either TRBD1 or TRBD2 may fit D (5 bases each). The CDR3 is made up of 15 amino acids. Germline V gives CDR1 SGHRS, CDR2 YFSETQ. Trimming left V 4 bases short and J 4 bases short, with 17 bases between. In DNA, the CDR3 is TGCGCCAGCAGCAGGGGACCCGAAAGGCGAGAGACCCAGTACTTC. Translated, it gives CASSRGPERRETQYF.

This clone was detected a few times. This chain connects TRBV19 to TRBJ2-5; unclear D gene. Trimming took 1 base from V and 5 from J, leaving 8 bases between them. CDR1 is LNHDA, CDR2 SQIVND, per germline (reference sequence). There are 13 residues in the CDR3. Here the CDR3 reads CASSIGLKETQYF. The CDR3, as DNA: TGTGCCAGTAGTATAGGTCTTAAGGAGACCCAGTACTTC.

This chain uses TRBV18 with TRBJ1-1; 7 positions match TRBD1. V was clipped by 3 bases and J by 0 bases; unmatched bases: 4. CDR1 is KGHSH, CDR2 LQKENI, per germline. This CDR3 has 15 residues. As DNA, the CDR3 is TGTGCCAGCTCACCGTTTACAGGGGTGAACACTGAAGCTTTCTTT. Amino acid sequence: CASSPFTGVNTEAFF.

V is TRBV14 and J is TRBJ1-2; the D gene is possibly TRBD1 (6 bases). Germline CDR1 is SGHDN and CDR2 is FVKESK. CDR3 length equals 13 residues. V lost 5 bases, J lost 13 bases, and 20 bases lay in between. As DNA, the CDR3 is TGTGCCAGCAGCTTTAGGTCGGGGGGCGAGGCCACCTTC. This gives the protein CASSFRSGGEATF.